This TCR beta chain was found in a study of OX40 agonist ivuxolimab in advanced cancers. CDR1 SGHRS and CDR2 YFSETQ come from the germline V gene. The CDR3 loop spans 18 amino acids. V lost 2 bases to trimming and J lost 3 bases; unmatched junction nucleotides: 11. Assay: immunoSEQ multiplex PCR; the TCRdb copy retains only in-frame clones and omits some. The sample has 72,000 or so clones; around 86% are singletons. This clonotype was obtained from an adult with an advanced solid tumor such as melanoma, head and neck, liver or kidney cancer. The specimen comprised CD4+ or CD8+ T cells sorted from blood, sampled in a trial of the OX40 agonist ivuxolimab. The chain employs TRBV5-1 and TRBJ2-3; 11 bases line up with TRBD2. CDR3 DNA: TGCGCCAGCAGCTTACAGTTACTAGCGGGAGATTGGACAGATACGCAGTATTTT. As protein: CASSLQLLAGDWTDTQYF.